These T cell receptor beta chains were read from a single sample in a study of cytomegalovirus exposure and HLA in healthy donors. Here immunoSEQ multiplex PCR was the method, and the copy in TCRdb shows in-frame clones only, minus some. The data hold tens of thousands of clones, with 85% observed a single time. The source material was PBMCs. The receptors shown here come from a man aged 18-30 years in good health and CMV-seropositive. Both conserved end residues are part of each CDR3.

CDR3aa	j_gene	v_gene
CASSGRGAGNTGELFF	TRBJ2-2	TRBV25-1
CASSLDPGRGGYTF	TRBJ1-2	TRBV5-6
CASTSEETQYF	TRBJ2-5	TRBV2
CASGSPGDNEQFF	TRBJ2-1	TRBV12-5
CAISQGAGANVLTF	TRBJ2-6	TRBV10-3
CASSPRGVQANTGELFF	TRBJ2-2	TRBV18
CASSPIPGGWETQYF	TRBJ2-5	TRBV4-2
CASSTTAEMADTIYF	TRBJ1-3	TRBV28
CASSHPRTETYEQYF	TRBJ2-7	TRBV23-1
CASSRRDGGNQPQHF	TRBJ1-5	TRBV2
CASSEGTVQETQYF	TRBJ2-5	TRBV2
CASGGGGQPQHF	TRBJ1-5	TRBV27
CASSEGGRRYEQYF	TRBJ2-7	TRBV6-1
CASSYLASGQTDTQYF	TRBJ2-3	TRBV6-6
CSVQISLTGGETQYF	TRBJ2-5	TRBV29-1
CASSLGLAGGETQYF	TRBJ2-5	TRBV5-1
CAWSSGTGLYTEAFF	TRBJ1-1	TRBV30
CASSLEQSYEQYF	TRBJ2-7	TRBV5-1
CASNPSGGFTEAFF	TRBJ1-1	TRBV28
CASTSQEGNQPQHF	TRBJ1-5	TRBV18
CASRGYSGNTIYF	TRBJ1-3	TRBV12-5
CASSSGWTGLRGGYTF	TRBJ1-2	TRBV27
CASSPRQGMVNTEAFF	TRBJ1-1	TRBV5-1
CASRTLRGNGNTIYF	TRBJ1-3	TRBV6-6
CAWSVIGGSSYNEQFF	TRBJ2-1	TRBV30